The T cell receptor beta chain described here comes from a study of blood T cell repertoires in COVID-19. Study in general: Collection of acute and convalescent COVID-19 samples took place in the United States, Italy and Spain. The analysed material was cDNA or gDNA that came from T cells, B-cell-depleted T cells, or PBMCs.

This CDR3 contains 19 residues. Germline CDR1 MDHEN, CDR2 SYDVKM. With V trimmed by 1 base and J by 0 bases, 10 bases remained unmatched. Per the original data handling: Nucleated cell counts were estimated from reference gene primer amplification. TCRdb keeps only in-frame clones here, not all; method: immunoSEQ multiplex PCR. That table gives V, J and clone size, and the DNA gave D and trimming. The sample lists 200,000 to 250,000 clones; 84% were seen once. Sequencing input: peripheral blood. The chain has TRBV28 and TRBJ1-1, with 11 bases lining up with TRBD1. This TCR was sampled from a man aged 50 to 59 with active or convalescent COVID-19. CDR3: CASSLYLGDRGLMNTEAFF. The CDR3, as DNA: TGTGCCAGCAGTTTATATCTCGGGGACAGGGGGTTGATGAACACTGAAGCTTTCTTT.